This entry concerns a single T cell receptor (beta chain). In the authors' methods: Nucleated cell number was recorded as an estimate derived from reference gene primer amplification. This table comes from immunoSEQ multiplex PCR, and its TCRdb copy is limited to in-frame clones, with some not included. V, J and clone size were drawn from that table, and D and trimming were deduced from the DNA. The sample holds around 140,000 clones, 81% seen once. The source of the sample is a study of blood T cell repertoires in COVID-19. The CDR3 contains 15 residues. The germline gives CDR1 MNHEY, CDR2 SMNVEV (reference sequence). V lost 5 bases and J lost 4, with 14 bases in between.

The V gene is TRBV27, the J gene TRBJ2-2, with a possible D match to TRBD2 (5 bases). The specimen sequenced was peripheral blood. The source of this sequence is a human donor in a cohort sampled during active COVID-19. The CDR3 DNA reads as TGTGCCAGCAGTACCCGGACTCGAACCACCGGGGAGCTGTTTTTT. Translating gives CASSTRTRTTGELFF.